Listed below are T cell receptor beta chains from one sample, sequenced in a study of blood T cell repertoires in COVID-19. TCRdb's table, derived via immunoSEQ multiplex PCR, lists solely in-frame clones and lacks some. The data contain roughly 140,000 clones, roughly three quarters of them singletons. Material for sequencing was peripheral blood. The receptors come from a man aged 60 to 75 with acute or convalescent COVID-19. Both conserved end residues are trimmed from each CDR3. A D gene is named only where the DNA matches it firmly.

>TRBV6-5|TRBJ2-3|-
ASSYRESTDTQY
>TRBV28|TRBJ1-1|-
ASSLREPPEAF
>TRBV7-3|TRBJ1-5|-
ASSATGSNQPQH
>TRBV5-1|TRBJ2-5|-
ASSLAGGATETQY
>TRBV28|TRBJ1-5|-
ASSYPQSNQPQH
>TRBV7-6|TRBJ2-1|TRBD2
ASSRDATGLAGTEQF
>TRBV19|TRBJ2-5|TRBD2
ASSHRRSGGGETQY
>TRBV5-4|TRBJ2-3|-
ASSLTGNSADTQY
>TRBV4-2|TRBJ1-5|-
ASSQEAGNQPQH
>TRBV7-9|TRBJ1-3|TRBD1
ASSSRDRGNTIY
>TRBV10-1|TRBJ2-2|-
ASSESRSGELF
>TRBV11-2|TRBJ2-7|TRBD2
ASSPSGGLAGTYEQY
>TRBV7-9|TRBJ2-2|TRBD1
ASSNRQGGTGELF
>TRBV11-2|TRBJ2-3|-
ASSFTEADTQY
>TRBV28|TRBJ2-7|-
ASRTGAYEQY
>TRBV28|TRBJ2-6|TRBD1
ASKQGAVGANVLT